Listed below are T cell receptor beta chains from one sample, sequenced in a study of identical twins. TCRdb redid the calling of the 5' RACE reads with MiXCR, one entry per CDR3 protein. Found here are 450,000 to 600,000 distinct CDR3 sequences, around 24% of them singletons; the top ten hold 0.48%. A further study also used this sample, focusing on yellow fever vaccine responses in identical twins.

The sample taken for sequencing was CD4+ T cells sorted from blood. The receptors were gathered from a woman between 18 and 29 years old in good health. Each CDR3 is given with its conserved first and last residue. The order of the fields is D gene, J gene, V gene, CDR3 protein. D genes are given only for firm matches.

D: .
J: TRBJ1-1
V: TRBV21-1
CDR3: CASSKQELNTEAFF

D: .
J: TRBJ1-1
V: TRBV5-1
CDR3: CASSLEQTNTEAFF

D: .
J: TRBJ2-2
V: TRBV5-1
CDR3: CASSSLGLTGELFF

D: .
J: TRBJ1-4
V: TRBV14
CDR3: CASSQDVATNEKLFF

D: .
J: TRBJ1-5
V: TRBV3-1
CDR3: CASSQGVNQPQHF

D: TRBD2
J: TRBJ2-4
V: TRBV29-1
CDR3: CSVLAGGKNIQYF

D: TRBD1
J: TRBJ1-5
V: TRBV6-1
CDR3: CASSRRGSNQPQHF

D: .
J: TRBJ2-2
V: TRBV14
CDR3: CASSHRAMGNTGELFF

D: .
J: TRBJ2-3
V: TRBV7-8
CDR3: CASTPRGLLTDTQYF

D: .
J: TRBJ2-2
V: TRBV11-3
CDR3: CASSFMGSGELFF

D: TRBD2
J: TRBJ2-7
V: TRBV5-1
CDR3: CASSPGLAGIGAYEQYF

D: .
J: TRBJ1-6
V: TRBV3-1
CDR3: CASSHDPGLNSPLHF

D: TRBD2
J: TRBJ2-1
V: TRBV7-9
CDR3: CASSSLAGSYNEQFF

D: TRBD2
J: TRBJ2-1
V: TRBV7-6
CDR3: CASSLWREGQLGEQFF

D: .
J: TRBJ2-3
V: TRBV6-5
CDR3: CASSYSPFVSTDTQYF

D: TRBD1
J: TRBJ1-4
V: TRBV20-1
CDR3: CSAKPGTDEKLFF

D: .
J: TRBJ2-2
V: TRBV7-9
CDR3: CASLRVQGYTGELFF

D: TRBD2
J: TRBJ2-3
V: TRBV20-1
CDR3: CSAGTSGVSDTQYF

D: .
J: TRBJ2-7
V: TRBV7-9
CDR3: CASSLVHALGPGYEQYF

D: .
J: TRBJ1-1
V: TRBV12-3/TRBV12-4
CDR3: CATGLGTEAFF

D: TRBD2
J: TRBJ2-2
V: TRBV24-1
CDR3: CATSVRLAGAGAGGELFF

D: TRBD2
J: TRBJ2-1
V: TRBV15
CDR3: CATSSLQTSGSYNEQFF

D: TRBD1
J: TRBJ1-4
V: TRBV6-1
CDR3: CASRTGTGVEKLFF

D: .
J: TRBJ2-2
V: TRBV5-6
CDR3: CASSLGSGRELFF

D: TRBD2
J: TRBJ2-2
V: TRBV20-1
CDR3: CSALSGGNTGELFF

D: .
J: TRBJ2-1
V: TRBV20-1
CDR3: CSAPGPIWARNEQFF

D: .
J: TRBJ2-1
V: TRBV5-1
CDR3: CASSFSTSSYNEQFF

D: .
J: TRBJ1-1
V: TRBV7-2
CDR3: CASSLGRQLVEAFF

D: .
J: TRBJ2-5
V: TRBV20-1
CDR3: CSATLSRSWGETQYF

D: TRBD2
J: TRBJ2-3
V: TRBV6-1
CDR3: CASTFTSGSFDTQYF

D: .
J: TRBJ2-7
V: TRBV10-3
CDR3: CAVSSGTPTYEQYF

D: TRBD1
J: TRBJ1-6
V: TRBV5-1
CDR3: CASSMDRENSPLHF

D: .
J: TRBJ1-1
V: TRBV12-3/TRBV12-4
CDR3: CASSTQGGGVTEAFF

D: TRBD1
J: TRBJ2-7
V: TRBV10-3
CDR3: CAISGTGNNYEQYF

D: TRBD1
J: TRBJ1-1
V: TRBV6-1
CDR3: CASRKGGQGASEAFF

D: TRBD2
J: TRBJ2-1
V: TRBV12-3/TRBV12-4
CDR3: CASRLAGANNEQFF

D: .
J: TRBJ1-1
V: TRBV12-3/TRBV12-4
CDR3: CASSQSGAHTEAFF

D: TRBD2
J: TRBJ2-5
V: TRBV20-1
CDR3: CSARDIGTRLLARETQYF

D: TRBD2
J: TRBJ2-1
V: TRBV5-1
CDR3: CASSSEVSGGARNEQFF

D: .
J: TRBJ1-1
V: TRBV7-9
CDR3: CASSFRQGSEAFF

D: .
J: TRBJ1-2
V: TRBV5-1
CDR3: CASSLAVPGYYGYTF

D: .
J: TRBJ1-3
V: TRBV29-1
CDR3: CSVEVHSGNTIYF